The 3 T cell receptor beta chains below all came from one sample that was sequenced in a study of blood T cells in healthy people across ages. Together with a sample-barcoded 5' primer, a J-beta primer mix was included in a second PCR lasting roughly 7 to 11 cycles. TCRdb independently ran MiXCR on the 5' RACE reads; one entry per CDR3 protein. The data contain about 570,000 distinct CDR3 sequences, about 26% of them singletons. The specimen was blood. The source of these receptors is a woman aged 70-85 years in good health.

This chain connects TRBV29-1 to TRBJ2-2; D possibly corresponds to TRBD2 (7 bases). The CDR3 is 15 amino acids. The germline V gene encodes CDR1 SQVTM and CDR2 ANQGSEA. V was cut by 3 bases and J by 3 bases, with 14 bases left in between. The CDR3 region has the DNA TGCAGCGTTGAGGACCGGGGGGCTTACACCGGGGAGCTGTTTTTT. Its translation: CSVEDRGAYTGELFF.

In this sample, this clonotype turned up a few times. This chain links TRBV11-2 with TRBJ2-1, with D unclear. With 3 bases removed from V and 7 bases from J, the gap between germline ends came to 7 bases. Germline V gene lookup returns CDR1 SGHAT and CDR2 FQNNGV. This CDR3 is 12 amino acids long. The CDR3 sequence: CASSFLSNEQFF. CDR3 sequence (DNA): TGTGCCAGCAGCTTTTTATCGAATGAGCAGTTCTTC.

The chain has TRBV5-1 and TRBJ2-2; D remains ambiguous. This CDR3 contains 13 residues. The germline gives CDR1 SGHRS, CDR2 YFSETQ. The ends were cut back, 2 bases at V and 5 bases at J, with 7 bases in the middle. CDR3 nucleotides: TGCGCCAGCAGCTTACTACCGACCGGGGAGCTGTTTTTT. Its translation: CASSLLPTGELFF.